This T cell receptor (beta chain) was identified in a study of cytotoxic CD8 clonotypes in ibrutinib-treated CLL (dated by TCRdb to the early 2020s). With regard to the full study: The cohort had eleven to twelve relapsed/refractory and some 15 treatment-naive patients; roughly 18 were IGHV unmutated. Of the 80 to 95 participants in the trial, about 26 had longitudinal samples available. Samples averaged roughly 260,000 productive templates and approximately 100,000 productive rearrangements. Cryopreserved peripheral blood mononuclear cells were obtained before treatment, at response, and at either sustained remission or disease progression. Samples at response were collected after a median of about 12 months of treatment, with a range of roughly 6 to 36 months. Partial responses were observed in about 24 patients and complete responses in 2; after a median follow-up of around 68 months, remission was maintained in 14 patients and progression was observed in some 12. Every sample from remission and from progressive disease was obtained while the patients were still on ibrutinib.

On a MiSeq, deep resolution sequencing aimed for a depth between 1 in 1 million and 1 in 200,000 T cells, with each clonotype covered around 10x on average. The immunoSEQ hsTCRB Kit was used to generate TCR beta libraries. Regarding the original processing steps: Data were analyzed with ImmunoSEQ Data Assistant and ImmunoSEQ Analyzer, with V, D and J genes assigned per IMGT definitions. Clonality was computed as one minus normalized Shannon entropy of productive rearrangement frequencies, ranging from 0 to 1. Only overrepresented clonotypes making up at least 0.05% of the repertoire of each patient were included in the public clonotype analysis. Some 13 age-matched healthy donor repertoires from immuneACCESS served as clonality controls. TCRdb mirrors the immuneACCESS table, restricted to in-frame sequences. Some clones are absent from its copies; in checked studies, under half trace to an unresolved V gene, and the reason for the others is unknown. V and J calls and clone size are those listed in that table; D and trimming were worked out from the DNA. Within this sample are about 140,000 clones, with 60% to 80% of them counted one time only. The ten top clones hold around 30% of the sample.

About this clone itself: It has no known antigen specificity. Base qualities are not recorded, but no much larger clone differs from it by a single base.

The sample's time point, from its label and the paper: eleven to twelve months on ibrutinib. For TCR beta library preparation, about 2 micrograms of genomic DNA were isolated from cryopreserved PBMCs. Longitudinal blood samples from CLL patients on ibrutinib monotherapy underwent high-throughput TCR beta sequencing. The patients took part in an open-label, single-center phase 2 trial of ibrutinib monotherapy. The research as a whole found: Lymph node repertoires were not examined, and the timing of sampling was not matched between patients in sustained remission and those whose disease progressed. At baseline, clonality was higher than in age-matched healthy donors and showed a strong correlation with circulating CD8+ T-cell counts. Public clonotypes were rare and either contracted or stayed stable during treatment, and the rise in clonality at ibrutinib response reflected the expansion of private clonotypes. An increase in clonality was observed at ibrutinib response, with clonality remaining stable during sustained remission and falling back toward baseline at progression.

Inclusive of the bounding cysteine and phenylalanine, the CDR3 is 13 residues long. This entry keeps only the CDR3 DNA: 39 bases, framed from base 1. Trimming accounts for 6 bases at V and 5 bases at J, while the number of junction bases matched to no gene is 4. From the germline V gene (reference sequence), CDR1 is MNHEY and CDR2 is SMNVEV. The TCR comes from a human donor with chronic lymphocytic leukemia. Recombination linked TRBV27 to TRBJ2-5, and TRBD1 matches 9 of the central bases. Sequenced here: PBMCs, sampled after 12 months of ibrutinib treatment. This receptor carries the CDR3 CASRGQGGETQYF. The DNA sequence is as follows: TGTGCCAGCAGGGGACAGGGTGGGGAGACCCAGTACTTC.